The rows below give T cell receptor beta chains drawn from one sample of a study of prognosis after radiotherapy for stage I lung cancer. TCRdb used MiXCR to reprocess the multiplex PCR reads, holding one entry per CDR3 protein. The table shows around 63,000 distinct CDR3 sequences, with less than 30% occurring only once. The sequencing here drew on PBMCs, taken before or after stereotactic body radiation therapy (not recorded which). All receptors come from a donor over 45 with non-small cell lung cancer. The conserved cysteine and the conserved F or W are not part of the CDR3 here.

TRBV3-1	TRBJ1-5	ASSLTGGKTNQPQH
TRBV12-3/TRBV12-4	TRBJ2-2	ASSSGFGELF
TRBV7-2	TRBJ2-1	ASSPDRGRYDEQF
TRBV5-1	TRBJ1-2	ASSLDSEPLRDGYT
TRBV5-1	TRBJ2-3	ASRTETSTDTQY
TRBV4-2	TRBJ2-3	ASSQERGGGRDTQY
TRBV7-2	TRBJ2-5	ASSQRRQETQY
TRBV6-1	TRBJ2-2	ASIERGAVTGELF
TRBV28	TRBJ2-3	ASSSRGWGKNTNTQY
TRBV18	TRBJ2-2	ASSYETGELF
TRBV10-3	TRBJ2-1	AISGAGGFDEQF
TRBV28	TRBJ1-1	ASSSLPHNTEAF
TRBV20-1	TRBJ2-2	SARGPTGSVGELF
TRBV30	TRBJ2-1	AWTGALVNEQF
TRBV6-1	TRBJ2-5	ASTTGDRGIGGGETQY
TRBV10-3	TRBJ2-5	AISDGAFQQETQY
TRBV6-1	TRBJ1-2	ASKHSGTGGNGYT
TRBV6-2/TRBV6-3	TRBJ1-2	ASALTGVGANYGYT
TRBV7-9	TRBJ1-1	ASRSQGPNTEAF
TRBV19	TRBJ1-6	ASSLGESPLH
TRBV28	TRBJ1-5	ASRLNSQPQH
TRBV5-4	TRBJ2-3	ASSSWDREGTDTQY
TRBV6-1	TRBJ1-2	ASIRGRTNYGYT
TRBV6-1	TRBJ2-1	ASRQGLTYNEQF
TRBV5-1	TRBJ2-7	ASSSGQVPGEQY
TRBV5-5	TRBJ2-1	ASSPGQGVDNEQF
TRBV5-1	TRBJ2-1	ASSLDRGVNNEQF
TRBV6-2/TRBV6-3	TRBJ2-1	AAKSSSYNEQF
TRBV30	TRBJ2-7	AWSSLRSYEQY
TRBV20-1	TRBJ2-2	SARTALTGELF
TRBV7-3	TRBJ1-1	ASSFLVQNTEAF
TRBV6-2/TRBV6-3	TRBJ1-5	ASSTGARNQPQH
TRBV20-1	TRBJ1-3	SARDSSSGNTIY
TRBV19	TRBJ2-7	ASSASSGEAYEQY
TRBV29-1	TRBJ1-1	SVDPGMGEAF
TRBV30	TRBJ2-2	AWEGTGELF